The rows below give T cell receptor beta chains drawn from one sample of a study of cytotoxic CD8 clonotypes in ibrutinib-treated CLL. Profiled with immunoSEQ multiplex PCR; TCRdb holds only in-frame clones, not every one. The sample yields 150,000 or so clones, about 78% seen once. This sample comprised PBMCs, obtained after 24 months of ibrutinib treatment. Every receptor here comes from a human donor with chronic lymphocytic leukemia. CDR3s include the opening cysteine and the closing phenylalanine or tryptophan. Fields, in order: CDR3 length, V gene, clone size, J gene, D gene, CDR3 protein, CDR3 DNA. A D gene is named only where the DNA matches it firmly. Only part of the rows carry a size: once, few, many, or a class if the clone is expanded.

>16|TRBV18|few|TRBJ2-3|-
CASSRPGAVRTDTQYF
TGTGCCAGCTCACGGCCAGGGGCGGTACGCACAGATACGCAGTATTTT
>13|TRBV5-1|-|TRBJ1-2|TRBD1
CATRQGANYGYTF
TGCGCCACCCGACAGGGAGCTAACTATGGCTACACCTTC
>18|TRBV14|-|TRBJ1-1|TRBD1
CASSRDRGGWLIGAEAFF
TGTGCCAGCAGCCGCGACAGGGGAGGCTGGCTGATAGGTGCTGAAGCTTTCTTT
>16|TRBV9|-|TRBJ2-1|TRBD2
CASSVGASGANNEQFF
TGTGCCAGCAGCGTAGGGGCTAGCGGGGCCAACAATGAGCAGTTCTTC
>18|TRBV18|-|TRBJ1-4|-
CASSPTAPTPATNEKLFF
TGTGCCAGCTCACCGACCGCCCCAACCCCTGCAACTAATGAAAAACTGTTTTTT
>15|TRBV4-1|-|TRBJ2-7|TRBD2
CASSHPPSGSYEQYF
TGCGCCAGCAGCCACCCACCTAGCGGGTCCTACGAGCAGTACTTC
>14|TRBV21-1|-|TRBJ1-3|-
CASSPRGTGNTIYF
TGTGCCAGCAGCCCCCGGGGTACTGGAAACACCATATATTTT
>15|TRBV5-1|-|TRBJ2-1|-
CASSLAASGWAEQFF
TGCGCCAGCAGCTTGGCGGCTAGTGGTTGGGCTGAGCAGTTCTTC
>13|TRBV10-3|-|TRBJ2-7|TRBD2
CAIKPAGGYEQYF
TGTGCCATCAAGCCCGCGGGGGGCTACGAGCAGTACTTC
>12|TRBV21-1|few|TRBJ2-4|-
CASRSREDIQYF
TGTGCCAGCAGAAGCCGGGAGGACATTCAGTACTTC
>16|TRBV5-8|-|TRBJ1-5|-
CASSLVQGGGNQPQHF
TGTGCCAGCAGCTTGGTTCAAGGCGGCGGCAATCAGCCCCAGCATTTT
>11|TRBV7-9|-|TRBJ1-2|TRBD1
CAPGGYYGYTF
TGTGCCCCAGGGGGCTACTATGGCTACACCTTC
>18|TRBV10-3|-|TRBJ2-3|TRBD2
CAISDRASGGAGTDTQYF
TGTGCCATCAGTGATCGGGCTAGCGGGGGGGCAGGCACAGATACGCAGTATTTT
>11|TRBV5-6|-|TRBJ2-7|-
CASSLTYEQYF
TGTGCCAGCAGCCTGACCTACGAGCAGTACTTC
>13|TRBV7-2|-|TRBJ1-1|-
CASTPGGGLEAFF
TGTGCCAGCACCCCGGGGGGGGGACTCGAAGCTTTCTTT
>14|TRBV5-1|many|TRBJ1-1|-
CASSSRGSDTEAFF
TGCGCCAGCAGCTCGAGGGGGAGCGACACTGAAGCTTTCTTT
>14|TRBV28|few|TRBJ1-5|-
CASSSGGLGQPQHF
TGTGCCAGCAGTTCGGGGGGGCTGGGTCAGCCCCAGCATTTT
>12|TRBV2|-|TRBJ2-7|-
CASSAGVGEQYF
TGTGCCAGCAGTGCCGGGGTTGGGGAGCAGTACTTC
>17|TRBV7-9|-|TRBJ1-3|-
CASSLGTGHNSGNTIYF
TGTGCCAGCAGCTTAGGGACGGGACATAACTCTGGAAACACCATATATTTT
>15|TRBV19|-|TRBJ1-5|-
CATSIGAGPHQPQHF
TGTGCCACCAGTATCGGCGCAGGACCACACCAGCCCCAGCATTTT
>14|TRBV7-2|once|TRBJ2-5|-
CASSPLRGGETQYF
TGTGCCAGCAGCCCCCTGAGGGGCGGCGAGACCCAGTACTTC
>14|TRBV5-1|-|TRBJ1-2|-
CASSLGGWDYGYTF
TGCGCCAGCAGCCTAGGGGGTTGGGACTATGGCTACACCTTC
>13|TRBV18|-|TRBJ1-4|-
CASSPRANEKLFF
TGTGCCAGCTCACCACGGGCTAATGAAAAACTGTTTTTT
>13|TRBV30|-|TRBJ1-2|-
CAWSPRGDYGYTF
TGTGCCTGGAGTCCCCGGGGGGACTATGGCTACACCTTC
>16|TRBV7-2|-|TRBJ2-2|-
CASSLAQVLNTGELFF
TGTGCCAGCAGCTTAGCACAGGTGCTGAACACCGGGGAGCTGTTTTTT
>16|TRBV18|-|TRBJ2-4|-
CASSPPRGGGKNIQYF
TGTGCCAGCTCACCGCCTCGAGGGGGAGGGAAAAACATTCAGTACTTC
>14|TRBV5-1|-|TRBJ1-4|-
CASTRNGGGEKLFF
TGCGCCAGCACCCGAAACGGGGGGGGCGAAAAACTGTTTTTT
>14|TRBV19|-|TRBJ2-2|-
CASSMASPPGELFF
TGTGCCAGTAGTATGGCCTCCCCCCCCGGGGAGCTGTTTTTT
>13|TRBV5-1|-|TRBJ2-7|-
CASSLVLSYEQYF
TGCGCCAGCAGCTTGGTCCTATCCTACGAGCAGTACTTC
>14|TRBV7-2|-|TRBJ2-3|TRBD1
CASSLGTGADTQYF
TGTGCCAGCAGCTTAGGCACAGGGGCAGATACGCAGTATTTT
>13|TRBV27|-|TRBJ1-5|-
CASSLGFNQPQHF
TGTGCCAGCAGTTTGGGGTTTAATCAGCCCCAGCATTTT
>14|TRBV2|-|TRBJ1-5|-
CASSEGDSNQPQHF
TGTGCCAGCAGTGAAGGGGACAGCAATCAGCCCCAGCATTTT
>12|TRBV28|once|TRBJ1-2|-
CASGPPAGGYTF
TGTGCCAGCGGGCCCCCGGCGGGTGGCTACACCTTC
>14|TRBV10-3|-|TRBJ2-2|TRBD2
CAINSGKGAGELFF
TGTGCCATCAATAGCGGGAAGGGGGCCGGGGAGCTGTTTTTT
>15|TRBV10-3|-|TRBJ1-2|-
CAIRENRVPDYGYTF
TGTGCCATCAGGGAGAACAGGGTCCCCGACTATGGCTACACCTTC
>11|TRBV5-1|-|TRBJ2-7|-
CASTADHEQYF
TGCGCCAGCACGGCGGACCACGAGCAGTACTTC
>12|TRBV19|once|TRBJ1-2|-
CASSIVRGGYTF
TGTGCCAGTAGTATAGTCCGAGGAGGCTACACCTTC
>16|TRBV27|-|TRBJ1-1|-
CASREMGFWSVTEAFF
TGTGCCAGCAGAGAAATGGGGTTTTGGTCGGTGACTGAAGCTTTCTTT
>11|TRBV5-1|many|TRBJ2-7|-
CASSLSHEQYF
TGCGCCAGCAGCTTGAGCCACGAGCAGTACTTC
>14|TRBV5-1|-|TRBJ2-2|-
CASSLMGPTGELFF
TGCGCCAGCAGCTTGATGGGCCCCACCGGGGAGCTGTTTTTT
>16|TRBV9|-|TRBJ2-3|TRBD2
CASSPRAGGSTDTQYF
TGTGCCAGCAGCCCCCGAGCGGGAGGGAGCACAGATACGCAGTATTTT
>13|TRBV28|-|TRBJ1-1|-
CASSPPGATEAFF
TGTGCCAGCAGTCCCCCAGGGGCAACTGAAGCTTTCTTT
>12|TRBV5-4|many|TRBJ2-1|-
CASSLDAGEQFF
TGTGCCAGCAGCTTGGACGCAGGGGAGCAGTTCTTC
>13|TRBV29-1|-|TRBJ1-2|TRBD1
CSGGDDRAGGYTF
TGCAGCGGAGGGGACGACAGGGCCGGTGGCTACACCTTC
>17|TRBV28|-|TRBJ1-3|-
CASSLWAAGSSGNTIYF
TGTGCCAGCAGTTTATGGGCCGCAGGGAGCTCTGGAAACACCATATATTTT
>12|TRBV2|many|TRBJ1-6|-
CASSLVVSPLHF
TGTGCCAGCAGTCTCGTAGTTTCACCCCTCCACTTT
>15|TRBV10-1|many|TRBJ2-2|-
CASSESKGDTGELFF
TGCGCCAGCAGTGAGTCGAAGGGTGACACCGGGGAGCTGTTTTTT
>14|TRBV28|-|TRBJ1-5|-
CASSFLGQNQPQHF
TGTGCCAGCAGTTTTCTGGGGCAGAATCAGCCCCAGCATTTT
>15|TRBV7-3|-|TRBJ2-5|-
CASSWAAGRQETQYF
TGTGCCAGCAGCTGGGCGGCGGGCCGACAAGAGACCCAGTACTTC
>14|TRBV7-2|-|TRBJ2-3|TRBD2
CASSSQRGGGTQYF
TGTGCCAGCAGCTCCCAGCGGGGCGGGGGGACGCAGTATTTT
>12|TRBV5-4|once|TRBJ1-5|-
CASSWGNQPQHF
TGTGCCAGCAGCTGGGGCAATCAGCCCCAGCATTTT